Listed below are T cell receptor beta chains from one sample, sequenced in a study of identical twins. One entry per CDR3 protein results from TCRdb running MiXCR on the 5' RACE reads. The sample holds 550,000 to 700,000 distinct CDR3 sequences, 9.6% seen once. These data also formed part of another study, on yellow fever vaccine responses in identical twins.

The material sequenced was PBMCs. The receptors stem from a woman aged 18-30 years in good health. Both conserved end residues are part of each CDR3. The order of the fields is J gene, CDR3 length, V gene, CDR3 protein.

>TRBJ2-5|17|TRBV5-1
CASSSGGLAGDQETQYF
>TRBJ2-1|16|TRBV4-1
CASSQVALTSYNEQFF
>TRBJ1-1|14|TRBV10-3
CAISEQGVNTEAFF
>TRBJ2-1|15|TRBV3-1
CASSPLGEALNEQFF
>TRBJ2-1|12|TRBV10-2
CASSEWELKQFF
>TRBJ2-5|15|TRBV28
CASSLSGRRQETQYF
>TRBJ1-1|15|TRBV20-1
CSARRPGYMNTEAFF
>TRBJ1-5|15|TRBV6-1
CASSETGQQNQPQHF
>TRBJ2-7|15|TRBV5-1
CASSSFSGGAYEQYF
>TRBJ2-7|13|TRBV19
CASSMRASGEQYF
>TRBJ2-1|16|TRBV7-3
CASSLNPSGVFNEQFF
>TRBJ1-1|14|TRBV29-1
CSVEARDRGTEAFF
>TRBJ2-7|16|TRBV20-1
CSARGQGQRQVYEQYF
>TRBJ1-6|15|TRBV2
CASSEVSASNSPLHF